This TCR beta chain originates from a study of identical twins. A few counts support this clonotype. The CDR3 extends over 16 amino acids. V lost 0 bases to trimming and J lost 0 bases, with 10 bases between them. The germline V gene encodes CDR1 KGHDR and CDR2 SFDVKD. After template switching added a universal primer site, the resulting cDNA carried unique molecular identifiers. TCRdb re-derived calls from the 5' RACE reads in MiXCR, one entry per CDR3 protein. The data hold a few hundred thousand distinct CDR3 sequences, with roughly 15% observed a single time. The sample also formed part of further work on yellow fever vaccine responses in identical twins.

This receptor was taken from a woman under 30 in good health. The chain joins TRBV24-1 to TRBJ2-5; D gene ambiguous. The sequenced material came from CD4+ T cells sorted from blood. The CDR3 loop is CATSDLGAGNQETQYF. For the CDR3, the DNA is TGTGCCACCAGTGATTTGGGTGCAGGCAACCAAGAGACCCAGTACTTC.